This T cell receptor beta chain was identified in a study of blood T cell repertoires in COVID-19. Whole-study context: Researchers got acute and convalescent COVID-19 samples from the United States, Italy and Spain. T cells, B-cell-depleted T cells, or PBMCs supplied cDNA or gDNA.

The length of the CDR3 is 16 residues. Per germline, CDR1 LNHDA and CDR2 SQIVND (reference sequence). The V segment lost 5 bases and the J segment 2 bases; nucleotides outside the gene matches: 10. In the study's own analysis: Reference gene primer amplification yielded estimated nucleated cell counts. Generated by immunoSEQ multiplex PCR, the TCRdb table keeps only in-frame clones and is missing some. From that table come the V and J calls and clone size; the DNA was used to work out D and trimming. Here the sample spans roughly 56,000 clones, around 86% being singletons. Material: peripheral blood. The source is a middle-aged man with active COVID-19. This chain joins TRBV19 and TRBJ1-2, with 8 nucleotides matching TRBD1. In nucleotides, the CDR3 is TGTGCCAGTAGTCTCCTAAGCGGACAGGGAAACTATGGCTACACCTTC. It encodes CASSLLSGQGNYGYTF.